Listed here are 18 T cell receptor beta chains from one sample, sequenced in a study of blood T cell repertoires in COVID-19. The protocol was immunoSEQ multiplex PCR, while the TCRdb copy is restricted to in-frame clones and leaves out a portion. The sample consists of 150,000 to 200,000 clones, 80% to 85% of them appearing once. Material: PBMCs or T cells enriched from blood (not recorded which). The receptors were sampled from a woman between 25 and 40 years old who had been exposed to COVID-19.

In nucleotides, the CDR3 is TGTGCCAGCAGCTTGGCCCTGGCAGTTCAGGAAGCTTTCTTT. Encoded protein: CASSLALAVQEAFF. The chain uses TRBV5-6 and TRBJ1-1; D gene uncertain. This CDR3 has 14 residues. Per germline, CDR1 SGHDT and CDR2 YYEEEE. Trimming stripped 0 bases from V and 8 bases from J, with 14 bases between.

This clone was counted only a few times. This rearrangement joins TRBV29-1 to TRBJ2-7, with 8 bases identical to TRBD2. The CDR3 loop spans 13 amino acids. J gave up 6 bases and V 3 bases, and 7 bases lay outside the gene matches. Germline V gives CDR1 SQVTM, CDR2 ANQGSEA. The CDR3: CSVEVVAGSEQYF. The DNA of the CDR3 is TGCAGCGTTGAGGTGGTAGCGGGGAGCGAGCAGTACTTC.

The V and J genes are TRBV11-3 and TRBJ2-7, with 9 bases identical to TRBD1. Germline trimming cut 5 bases from V and 12 bases from J; bases unmatched to any gene: 14. This CDR3 is 14 amino acids long. Germline lookup yields CDR1 SGHNT and CDR2 YENEEA. In DNA form, the CDR3 reads TGTGCCAGCAGCGCGCGGACAGGGGATAAGGGGACGTACTTC. Translation: CASSARTGDKGTYF.

The V call is TRBV7-9, the J call TRBJ1-1; D call uncertain. CDR3 length: 13 amino acids. Trimming left V 1 base short and J 6 bases short, with 9 bases between. The germline V gene encodes CDR1 SEHNR and CDR2 FQNEAQ (reference sequence). The CDR3 is CASSLGGWAEAFF. In DNA form, the CDR3 reads TGTGCCAGCAGCTTAGGAGGTTGGGCTGAAGCTTTCTTT.

The chain is built from TRBV2 and TRBJ2-7, with TRBD1 matching over 12 bases. The trim removed 3 bases at V and 7 bases at J, leaving 7 bases unmatched. This CDR3 is built from 15 residues. CDR1 is SNHLY, CDR2 FYNNEI, per germline. CDR3 loop: CASSEPGQGAREQYF. In DNA, the CDR3 is TGTGCCAGCAGTGAGCCGGGACAGGGGGCGCGAGAGCAGTACTTC.

This rearrangement joins TRBV10-3 to TRBJ1-1; TRBD1 matches at 7 bases. Germline-derived CDR1 and CDR2 are ENHRY and SYGVKD. V gave up 0 bases and J gave up 3 bases; unmatched junction bases: 4. This CDR3 is 15 amino acids long. The CDR3 nucleotides are TGTGCCATCAGTGAGTCGGCAGGGGGGTACACTGAAGCTTTCTTT. As protein: CAISESAGGYTEAFF.

The chain uses TRBV7-2 and TRBJ2-7; 7 positions agree with TRBD1. The length of the CDR3 is 15 residues. Germline values: CDR1 SGHTA, CDR2 FQGNSA. Unmatched junction bases numbered 5, after V lost 1 base and J lost 2 bases. The CDR3 here is CASSLDQQGPYEQYF. CDR3 coding DNA: TGTGCCAGCAGCTTAGATCAACAGGGGCCCTACGAGCAGTACTTC.

This chain uses TRBV10-3 with TRBJ2-7; D ambiguous. CDR1 is ENHRY, CDR2 SYGVKD, per germline. This CDR3 region has 12 residues. The ends were cut back, 4 bases at V and 2 bases at J, with 6 bases in the middle. The DNA for the CDR3 is TGTGCCATCAGTGGTCCCGCCTACGAGCAGTACTTC. Translation: CAISGPAYEQYF.

The J gene is TRBJ1-1, the V gene TRBV18; D is ambiguous. Germline V gene data show CDR1 as KGHSH and CDR2 as LQKENI. This CDR3 is 17 amino acids long. Deletions cut 3 bases from V and 3 bases from J, with 20 bases between. The CDR3 region is CASSPRELGPRDTEAFF. In DNA form, the CDR3 reads TGTGCCAGCTCACCCCGGGAGTTAGGCCCGAGGGACACTGAAGCTTTCTTT.

The J gene is TRBJ2-1, the V gene TRBV10-1; weak D call: TRBD2 (5 bases). The germline V and J ends were trimmed by 6 bases and 0 bases, with 9 bases remaining between them. CDR3 length equals 14 residues. In germline, CDR1 is WNHNN, CDR2 SYGVQD (reference sequence). CDR3 sequence: CASSPTSSYNEQFF. In DNA, the CDR3 is TGCGCCAGCAGCCCTACTAGCTCCTACAATGAGCAGTTCTTC.

This clone has a single count. The J gene is TRBJ1-2, the V gene TRBV3-1 (or the pseudogene TRBV3-2); a weak D match, TRBD1 (5 bases). The CDR3 is made up of 14 amino acids. Germline CDR1 LGHDT, CDR2 YNNKEL (reference sequence). V was clipped by 0 bases and J by 7 bases, with 12 bases between them. The CDR3 DNA sequence: TGTGCCAGCAGCCAAGATTTCCAGGGCGTTGGCTACACCTTC. As protein: CASSQDFQGVGYTF.

V and J are TRBV18 and TRBJ2-6, with 11 nucleotides matching TRBD1. Germline CDR1 KGHSH, CDR2 LQKENI. The trim removed 1 base at V and 0 bases at J, leaving 5 bases unmatched. The CDR3 sequence is 19 residues long. Written as DNA, the CDR3 is TGTGCCAGCTCACCACGGGGGGACAGGGGGAACTCTGGGGCCAACGTCCTGACTTTC. It translates to CASSPRGDRGNSGANVLTF.

V usage is TRBV6-1 and J usage is TRBJ2-7; 7 bases agree with TRBD1. V shed 1 base and J 4 bases; nucleotides not matched to a gene: 7. Germline assignment: CDR1 MNHNS and CDR2 SASEGT. The CDR3 runs 15 residues. CDR3 in DNA: TGTGCCAGCAGTGAAGGAGACAGGGTGAGGTACGAGCAGTACTTC. Translated: CASSEGDRVRYEQYF.

There are a few counts of this clone. The rearrangement links TRBV19 to TRBJ2-7, with D perhaps matching TRBD1 (6 bases). Germline V gene data show CDR1 as LNHDA and CDR2 as SQIVND (reference sequence). The V end was cut by 3 bases, the J end by 6 bases, with 15 bases between. This CDR3 comprises 14 residues. The CDR3 here is CASSIPGIGGEQYF. The CDR3 DNA reads TGTGCCAGTAGTATTCCAGGTATAGGGGGCGAGCAGTACTTC.

The chain joins TRBV29-1 to TRBJ1-1; a possible D gene is TRBD1 (5 bases). Germline CDR1 reads SQVTM; CDR2 reads ANQGSEA. This CDR3 comprises 14 residues. The V end lost 4 bases, the J end lost 2 bases, and 14 bases lay between the germline ends. The chain's CDR3 is CSVAMGQVNTEAFF. In DNA, the CDR3 is TGCAGCGTTGCCATGGGGCAGGTTAACACTGAAGCTTTCTTT.

The V gene is TRBV4-1, the J gene TRBJ2-7, with 7 bases identical to TRBD1. The length of the CDR3 is 12 residues. The germline gives CDR1 MGHRA, CDR2 YSYEKL. The J segment lost 1 base and the V segment lost 7 bases, leaving 1 base of the junction unmatched. CDR3 sequence reads: CASKGASYEQYF. The CDR3 DNA is TGCGCCAGCAAGGGGGCTTCCTACGAGCAGTACTTC.

The chain recombines TRBV6-5 with TRBJ1-1; the D is unclear. The CDR3 sequence is 15 residues long. V was shortened by 1 base and J by 5 bases, with 14 bases between the two germline ends. The V gene's germline CDR1 is MNHEY and CDR2 SVGAGI. The CDR3 nucleotides read TGTGCCAGCAGTTACTTTAGACCGGCGGGGACTGAAGCTTTCTTT. Translation gives CASSYFRPAGTEAFF.

There are a few counts of this clone. The J gene is TRBJ1-2, the V gene TRBV3-1 (or the pseudogene TRBV3-2); no definite D call. The length of the CDR3 is 16 residues. Trimming left V 4 bases short and J 0 bases short, with 15 bases between. CDR1 and CDR2 from the germline V gene are LGHDT and YNNKEL (reference sequence). This CDR3 is CASSLAGDHTNYGYTF. In DNA, the CDR3 is TGTGCCAGCAGCCTCGCGGGAGACCATACTAACTATGGCTACACCTTC.